Sequencing of this TCR beta chain was carried out in a study of shared clonotypes between healthy human individuals. About the research overall: Researchers assigned three CD4 naive, three CD4 memory, two CD8 naive and one CD8 memory plate to each donor.

The donors, all of them Caucasian adults, lived in Nashville, Tennessee. V gave up 0 bases and J gave up 6 bases; unmatched junction bases: 8. Germline V gives CDR1 SGHAT, CDR2 FQNNGV. The CDR3 runs to 16 residues. In the original processing: ImmunoSEQ sequences covered only the junction and lacked quality scores; filtering therefore differed. Assay used: immunoSEQ multiplex PCR; TCRdb lists only in-frame clones, some missing. The V and J calls and the clone size are those of that table, but D and trimming were determined from the DNA. Of some 900,000 clones in the sample, about three quarters were seen once.

This clonotype originated in a man aged 18-30 years in good health. Sequenced material: memory CD4+ T cells sorted from blood. Subset of the sample: CD45RA-negative fraction. The chain employs TRBV11-2 and TRBJ2-7; TRBD2 agrees at 10 bases. CDR3 in amino acids: CASSLDPSGRAGEQYF. CDR3 DNA sequence: TGTGCCAGCAGCTTAGATCCAAGCGGGAGGGCCGGCGAGCAGTACTTC.